This T cell receptor (beta chain) was identified during a study of neoadjuvant anti-PD-1 for oral cavity cancer. Study context: Patients mostly received three to four biweekly nivolumab doses at 3 mg/kg before surgery.

On this clone: Its matching antigen is unknown.

Regarding the study as a whole: Treg/Th17 ratio rose with pretreatment blood and fell with post-treatment tumor TCRbeta clonality.

Assay used: immunoSEQ multiplex PCR; TCRdb lists only in-frame clones, some missing. The sample has 5,100 or so clones; roughly 50% are singletons. Germline CDR1 is GTSNPN and CDR2 is SVGIG (reference sequence). V lost 1 base, J lost 5 bases, and 9 bases lay in between. The CDR3 has 13 residues. The clonotype comes from a person between 40 and 85 years old with oral cavity squamous cell carcinoma. The sequencing used tumor tissue, collected before nivolumab (anti-PD-1) treatment. The chain has TRBV30 and TRBJ1-5, with D possibly being TRBD1 (5 bases). DNA for the CDR3: TGTGCCTGGAGTGAGACAGCTGATCAGCCCCAGCATTTT. As protein: CAWSETADQPQHF.